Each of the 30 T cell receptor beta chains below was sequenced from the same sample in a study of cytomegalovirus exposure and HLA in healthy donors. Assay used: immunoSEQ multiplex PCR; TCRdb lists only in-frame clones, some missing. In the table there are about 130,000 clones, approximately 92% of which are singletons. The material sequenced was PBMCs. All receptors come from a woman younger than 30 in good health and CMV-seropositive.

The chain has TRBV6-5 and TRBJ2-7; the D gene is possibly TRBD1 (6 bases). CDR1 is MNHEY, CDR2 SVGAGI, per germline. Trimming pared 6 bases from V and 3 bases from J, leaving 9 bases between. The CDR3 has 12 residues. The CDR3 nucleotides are TGTGCCAGCAGCCCCAGGGGCTACGAGCAGTACTTC. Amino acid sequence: CASSPRGYEQYF.

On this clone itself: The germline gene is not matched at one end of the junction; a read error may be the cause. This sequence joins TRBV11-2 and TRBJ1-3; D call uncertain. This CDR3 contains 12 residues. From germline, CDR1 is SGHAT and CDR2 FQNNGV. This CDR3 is CATSPSGNTIYF. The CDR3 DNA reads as TGTGCCACCAGCCCCTCCGGAAACACCATATATTTT. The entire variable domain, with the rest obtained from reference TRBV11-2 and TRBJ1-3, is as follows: EAGVAQSPRYKIIEKRQSVAFWCNPISGHATLYWYQQILGQGPKLLIQFQNNGVVDDSQLPKDRFSAERLKGVDSTLKIQPAKLEDSAVYLCATSPSGNTIYFGEGSWLTVV.

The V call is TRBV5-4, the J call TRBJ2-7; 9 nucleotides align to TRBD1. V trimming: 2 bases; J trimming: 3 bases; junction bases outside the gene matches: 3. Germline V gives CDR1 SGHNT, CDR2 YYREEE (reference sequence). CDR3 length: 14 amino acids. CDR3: CASSFGQGSYEQYF. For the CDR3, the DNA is TGTGCCAGCAGCTTTGGACAGGGGAGCTACGAGCAGTACTTC. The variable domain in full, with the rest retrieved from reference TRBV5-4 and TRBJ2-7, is ETGVTQSPTHLIKTRGQQVTLRCSSQSGHNTVSWYQQALGQGPQFIFQYYREEENGRGNFPPRFSGLQFPNYSSELNVNALELDDSALYLCASSFGQGSYEQYFGPGTRLTVT.

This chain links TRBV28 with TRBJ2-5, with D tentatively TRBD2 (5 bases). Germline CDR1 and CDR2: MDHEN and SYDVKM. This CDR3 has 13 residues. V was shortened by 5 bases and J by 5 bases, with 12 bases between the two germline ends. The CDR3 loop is CASSAYSDETQYF. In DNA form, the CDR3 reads TGTGCCAGCAGTGCATATAGCGACGAGACCCAGTACTTC.

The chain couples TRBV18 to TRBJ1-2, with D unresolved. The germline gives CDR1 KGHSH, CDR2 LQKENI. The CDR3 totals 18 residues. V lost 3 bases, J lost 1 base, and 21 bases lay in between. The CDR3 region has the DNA TGTGCCAGCTCACCCAACTCGCTTTCTACGTTAATTAACTATGGCTACACCTTC. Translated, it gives CASSPNSLSTLINYGYTF. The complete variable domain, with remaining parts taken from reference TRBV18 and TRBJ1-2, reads NAGVMQNPRHLVRRRGQEARLRCSPMKGHSHVYWYRQLPEEGLKFMVYLQKENIIDESGMPKERFSAEFPKEGPSILRIQQVVRGDSAAYFCASSPNSLSTLINYGYTFGSGTRLTVV.

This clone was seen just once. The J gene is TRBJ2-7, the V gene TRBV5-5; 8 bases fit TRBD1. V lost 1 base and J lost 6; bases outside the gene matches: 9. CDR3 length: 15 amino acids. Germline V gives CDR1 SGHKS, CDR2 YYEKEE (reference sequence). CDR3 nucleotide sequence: TGTGCCAGCAGCTTGACCGGACAGGGCTCGAGCGAGCAGTACTTC. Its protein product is CASSLTGQGSSEQYF.

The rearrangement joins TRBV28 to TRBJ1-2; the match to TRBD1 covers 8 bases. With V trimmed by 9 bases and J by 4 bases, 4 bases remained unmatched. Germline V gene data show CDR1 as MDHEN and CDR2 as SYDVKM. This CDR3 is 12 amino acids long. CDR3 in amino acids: CASQGASYGYTF. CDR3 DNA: TGTGCCAGTCAGGGGGCGAGCTATGGCTACACCTTC.

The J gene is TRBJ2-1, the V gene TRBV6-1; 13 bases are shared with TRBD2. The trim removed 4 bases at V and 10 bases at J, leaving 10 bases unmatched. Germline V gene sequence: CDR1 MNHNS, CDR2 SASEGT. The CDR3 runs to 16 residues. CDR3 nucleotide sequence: TGTGCCAGCAGTGCCCGACTAGCGGGGGGCCAGGAAGAGCAGTTCTTC. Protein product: CASSARLAGGQEEQFF.

CDR3 sequence reads: CASRGQANSPLHF. CDR3 sequence (DNA): TGTGCCAGCCGGGGACAGGCAAATTCACCCCTCCACTTT. This rearrangement joins TRBV28 to TRBJ1-6; 8 bases fit TRBD1. Germline V gene data show CDR1 as MDHEN and CDR2 as SYDVKM. V gave up 8 bases and J gave up 7 bases; unmatched junction bases: 4. The CDR3 sequence is 13 residues long. Full variable domain (rest looked up from reference TRBV28 and TRBJ1-6): DVKVTQSSRYLVKRTGEKVFLECVQDMDHENMFWYRQDPGLGLRLIYFSYDVKMKEKGDIPEGYSVSREKKERFSLILESASTNQTSMYLCASRGQANSPLHFGNGTRLTVT.

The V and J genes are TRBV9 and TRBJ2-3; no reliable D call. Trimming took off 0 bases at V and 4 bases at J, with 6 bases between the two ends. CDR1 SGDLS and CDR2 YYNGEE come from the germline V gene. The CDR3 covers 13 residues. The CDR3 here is CASSVGPADTQYF. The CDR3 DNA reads TGTGCCAGCAGCGTAGGTCCAGCAGATACGCAGTATTTT.

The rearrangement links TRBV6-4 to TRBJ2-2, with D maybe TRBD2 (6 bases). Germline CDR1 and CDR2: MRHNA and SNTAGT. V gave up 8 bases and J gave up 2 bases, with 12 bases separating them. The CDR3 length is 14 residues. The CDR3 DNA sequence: TGTGCCAGCGGGAGGTCCCCTAACACCGGGGAGCTGTTTTTT. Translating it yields CASGRSPNTGELFF.

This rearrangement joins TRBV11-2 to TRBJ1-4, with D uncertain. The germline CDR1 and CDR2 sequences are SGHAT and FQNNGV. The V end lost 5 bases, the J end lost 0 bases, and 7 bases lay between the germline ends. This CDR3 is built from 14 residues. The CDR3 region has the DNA TGTGCCAGCAGCCCAGGAACAACTAATGAAAAACTGTTTTTT. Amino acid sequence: CASSPGTTNEKLFF.

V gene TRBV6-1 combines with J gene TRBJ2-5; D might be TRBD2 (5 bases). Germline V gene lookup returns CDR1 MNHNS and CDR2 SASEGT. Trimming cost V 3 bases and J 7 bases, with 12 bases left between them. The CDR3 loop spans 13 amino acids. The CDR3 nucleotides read TGTGCCAGCAGTGACTGGGAGAGTGGGACCCAGTACTTC. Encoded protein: CASSDWESGTQYF.

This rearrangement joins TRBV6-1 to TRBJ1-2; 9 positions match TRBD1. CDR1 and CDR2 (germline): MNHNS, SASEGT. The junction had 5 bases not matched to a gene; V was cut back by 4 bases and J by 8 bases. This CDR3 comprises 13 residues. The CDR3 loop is CASSVGTGRGYTF. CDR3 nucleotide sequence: TGTGCCAGCAGTGTCGGGACAGGGAGAGGCTACACCTTC.

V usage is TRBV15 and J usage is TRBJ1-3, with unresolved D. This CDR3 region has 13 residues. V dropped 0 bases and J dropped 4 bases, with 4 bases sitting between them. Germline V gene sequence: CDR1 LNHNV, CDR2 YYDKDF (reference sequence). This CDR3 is CATSRDQGNTIYF. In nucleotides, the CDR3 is TGTGCCACCAGCAGAGATCAGGGAAACACCATATATTTT.

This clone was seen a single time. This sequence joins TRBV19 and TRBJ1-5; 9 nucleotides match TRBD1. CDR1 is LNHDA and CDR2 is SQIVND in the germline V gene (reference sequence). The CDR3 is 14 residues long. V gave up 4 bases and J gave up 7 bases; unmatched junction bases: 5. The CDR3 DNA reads TGTGCCAGTAGTACCACAGGGGGCGGCCAGCCCCAGCATTTT. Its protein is CASSTTGGGQPQHF.

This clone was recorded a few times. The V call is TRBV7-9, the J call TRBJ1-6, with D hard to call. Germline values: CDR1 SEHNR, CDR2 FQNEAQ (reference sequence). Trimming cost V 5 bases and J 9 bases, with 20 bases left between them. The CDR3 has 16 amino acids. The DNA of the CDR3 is TGTGCCAGCAGCCGAGAATGGGTGACGGAGAGTTCACCCCTCCACTTT. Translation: CASSREWVTESSPLHF.

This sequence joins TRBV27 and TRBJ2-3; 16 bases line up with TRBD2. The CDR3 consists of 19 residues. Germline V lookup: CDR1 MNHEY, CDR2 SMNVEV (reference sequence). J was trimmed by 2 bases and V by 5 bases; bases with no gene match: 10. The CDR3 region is CASSGTSGGAGVFTDTQYF. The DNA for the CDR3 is TGTGCCAGCAGTGGGACTAGCGGGGGGGCCGGGGTTTTCACAGATACGCAGTATTTT.

The CDR3 protein is CATSREVFNSLAENYEQYF. The CDR3 DNA reads as TGTGCCACCAGCAGAGAGGTTTTTAACAGTCTAGCGGAGAACTACGAGCAGTACTTC. This rearrangement joins TRBV15 to TRBJ2-7; 7 bases align to TRBD2. The V segment lost 0 bases and the J segment 3 bases; nucleotides outside the gene matches: 17. CDR3 length: 19 amino acids. The germline gives CDR1 LNHNV, CDR2 YYDKDF (reference sequence).

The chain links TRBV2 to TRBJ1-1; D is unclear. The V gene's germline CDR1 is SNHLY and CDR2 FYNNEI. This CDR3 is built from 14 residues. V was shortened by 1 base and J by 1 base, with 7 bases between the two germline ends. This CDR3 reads CASSEGQTNTEAFF. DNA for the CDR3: TGTGCCAGCAGTGAAGGACAAACGAACACTGAAGCTTTCTTT.

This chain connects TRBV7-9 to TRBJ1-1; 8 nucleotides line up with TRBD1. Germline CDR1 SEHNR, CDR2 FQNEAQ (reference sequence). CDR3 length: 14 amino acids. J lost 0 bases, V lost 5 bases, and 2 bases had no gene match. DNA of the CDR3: TGTGCCAGCAGCCTGACAGGGGTGAACACTGAAGCTTTCTTT. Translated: CASSLTGVNTEAFF.

CDR3 bases: TGTGCCAGCAGTAGGCGGTTGGTAATGGACAGGGCATCCTACAATGAGCAGTTCTTC. The encoded protein is CASSRRLVMDRASYNEQFF. V is TRBV27 and J is TRBJ2-1, with TRBD1 matching 8 bases. CDR1 and CDR2 (germline): MNHEY, SMNVEV (reference sequence). The CDR3 is 19 amino acids. After removal of 5 bases from V and 1 base from J, the junction contained 16 bases not matched to a gene.

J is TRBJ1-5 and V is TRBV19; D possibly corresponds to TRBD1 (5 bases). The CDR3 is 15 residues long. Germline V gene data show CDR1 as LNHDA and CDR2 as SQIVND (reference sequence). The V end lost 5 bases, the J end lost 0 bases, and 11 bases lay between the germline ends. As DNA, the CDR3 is TGTGCCAGTAGTGAACACAGGCGTAGCAATCAGCCCCAGCATTTT. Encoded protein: CASSEHRRSNQPQHF.

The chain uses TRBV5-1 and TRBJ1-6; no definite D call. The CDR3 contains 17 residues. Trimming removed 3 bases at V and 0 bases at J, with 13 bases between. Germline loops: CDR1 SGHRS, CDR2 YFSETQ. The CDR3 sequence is CASSWGAASSYNSPLHF. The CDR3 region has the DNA TGCGCCAGCAGCTGGGGAGCAGCGAGCTCCTATAATTCACCCCTCCACTTT.

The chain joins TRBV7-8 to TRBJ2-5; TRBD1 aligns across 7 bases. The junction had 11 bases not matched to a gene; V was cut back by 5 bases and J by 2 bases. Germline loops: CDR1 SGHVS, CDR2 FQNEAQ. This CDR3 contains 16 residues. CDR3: CASSPVVGTEQETQYF. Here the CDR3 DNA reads TGTGCCAGCAGCCCCGTAGTAGGGACAGAGCAAGAGACCCAGTACTTC.

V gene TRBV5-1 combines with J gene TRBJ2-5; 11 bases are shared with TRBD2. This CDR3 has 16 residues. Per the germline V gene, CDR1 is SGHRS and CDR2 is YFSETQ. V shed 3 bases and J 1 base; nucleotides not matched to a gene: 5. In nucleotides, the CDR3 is TGCGCCAGCAGCTCGTGGACTAGCGGGCGCCAAGAGACCCAGTACTTC. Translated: CASSSWTSGRQETQYF.

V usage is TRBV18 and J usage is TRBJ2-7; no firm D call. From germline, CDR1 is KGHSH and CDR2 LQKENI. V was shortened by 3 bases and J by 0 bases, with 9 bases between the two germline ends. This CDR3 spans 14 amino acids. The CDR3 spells CASSPPVVSYEQYF. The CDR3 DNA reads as TGTGCCAGCTCACCTCCCGTCGTCTCCTACGAGCAGTACTTC.

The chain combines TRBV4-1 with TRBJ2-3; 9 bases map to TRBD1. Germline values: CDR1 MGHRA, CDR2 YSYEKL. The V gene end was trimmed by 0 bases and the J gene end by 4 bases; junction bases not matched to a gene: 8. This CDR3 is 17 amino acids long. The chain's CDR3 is CASSQDKWDRDPDTQYF. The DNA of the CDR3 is TGCGCCAGCAGCCAAGATAAGTGGGACAGGGATCCAGATACGCAGTATTTT.

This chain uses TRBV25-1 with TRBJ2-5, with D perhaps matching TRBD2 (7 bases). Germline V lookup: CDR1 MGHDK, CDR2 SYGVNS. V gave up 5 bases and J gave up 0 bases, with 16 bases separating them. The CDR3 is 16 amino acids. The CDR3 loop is CASSPSGRGYQETQYF. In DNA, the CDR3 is TGTGCCAGCAGTCCTTCGGGGAGGGGGTACCAAGAGACCCAGTACTTC. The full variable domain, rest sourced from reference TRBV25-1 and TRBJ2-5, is EADIYQTPRYLVIGTGKKITLECSQTMGHDKMYWYQQDPGMELHLIHYSYGVNSTEKGDLSSESTVSRIRTEHFPLTLESARPSHTSQYLCASSPSGRGYQETQYFGPGTRLLVL.

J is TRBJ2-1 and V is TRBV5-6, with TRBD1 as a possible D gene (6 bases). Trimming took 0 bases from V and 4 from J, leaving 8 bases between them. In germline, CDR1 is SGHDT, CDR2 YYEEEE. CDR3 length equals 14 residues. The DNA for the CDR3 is TGTGCCAGCAGCTTGGGCAGGGGATACAATGAGCAGTTCTTC. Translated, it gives CASSLGRGYNEQFF.